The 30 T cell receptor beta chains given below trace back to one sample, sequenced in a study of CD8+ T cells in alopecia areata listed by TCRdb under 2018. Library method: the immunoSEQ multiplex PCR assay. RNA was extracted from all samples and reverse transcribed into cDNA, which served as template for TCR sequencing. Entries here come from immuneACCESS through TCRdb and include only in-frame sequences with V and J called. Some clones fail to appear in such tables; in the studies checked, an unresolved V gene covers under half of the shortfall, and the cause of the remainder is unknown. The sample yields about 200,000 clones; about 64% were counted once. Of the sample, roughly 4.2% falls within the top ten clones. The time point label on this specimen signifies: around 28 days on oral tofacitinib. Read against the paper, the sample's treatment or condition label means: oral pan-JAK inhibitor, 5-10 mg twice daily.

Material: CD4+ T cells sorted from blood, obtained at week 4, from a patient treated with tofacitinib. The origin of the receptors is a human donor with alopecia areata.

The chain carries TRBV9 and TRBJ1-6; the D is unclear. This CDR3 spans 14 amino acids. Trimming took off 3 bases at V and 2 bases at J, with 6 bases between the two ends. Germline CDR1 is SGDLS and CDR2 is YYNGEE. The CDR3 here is CASSGTTYNSPLHF. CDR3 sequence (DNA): TGTGCCAGCAGCGGTACAACCTATAATTCACCCCTCCACTTT.

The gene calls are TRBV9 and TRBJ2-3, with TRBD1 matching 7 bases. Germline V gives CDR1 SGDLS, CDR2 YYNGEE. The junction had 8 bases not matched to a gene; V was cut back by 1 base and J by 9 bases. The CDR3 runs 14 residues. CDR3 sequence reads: CASSVYVGQATQYF. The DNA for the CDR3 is TGTGCCAGCAGCGTATATGTCGGACAGGCCACGCAGTATTTT.

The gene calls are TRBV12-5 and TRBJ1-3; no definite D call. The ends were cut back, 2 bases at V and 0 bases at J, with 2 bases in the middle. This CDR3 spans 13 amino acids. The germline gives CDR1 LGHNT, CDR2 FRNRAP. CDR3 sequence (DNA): TGTGCTAGTGGTTTGAGCTCTGGAAACACCATATATTTT. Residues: CASGLSSGNTIYF.

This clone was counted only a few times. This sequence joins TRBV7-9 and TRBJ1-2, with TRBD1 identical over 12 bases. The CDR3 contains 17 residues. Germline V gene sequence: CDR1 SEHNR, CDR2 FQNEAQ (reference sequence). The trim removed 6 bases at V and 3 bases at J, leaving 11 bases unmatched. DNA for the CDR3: TGTGCCAGCAGTCGTCCGGGACAGGGGGCCTTGGACTATGGCTACACCTTC. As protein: CASSRPGQGALDYGYTF.

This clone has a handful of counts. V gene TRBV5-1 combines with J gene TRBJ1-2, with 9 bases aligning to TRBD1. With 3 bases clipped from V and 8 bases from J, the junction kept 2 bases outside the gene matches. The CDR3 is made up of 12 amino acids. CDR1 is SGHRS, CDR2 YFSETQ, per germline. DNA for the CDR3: TGCGCCAGCAGCTCGGGACAGGGCGGCTACACCTTC. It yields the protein CASSSGQGGYTF.

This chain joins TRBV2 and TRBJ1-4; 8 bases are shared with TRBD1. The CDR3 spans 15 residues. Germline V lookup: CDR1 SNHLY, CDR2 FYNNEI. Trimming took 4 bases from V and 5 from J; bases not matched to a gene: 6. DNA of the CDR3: TGTGCCAGCAGTGTCGGACAGGGCCAGAATGAAAAACTGTTTTTT. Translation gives CASSVGQGQNEKLFF.

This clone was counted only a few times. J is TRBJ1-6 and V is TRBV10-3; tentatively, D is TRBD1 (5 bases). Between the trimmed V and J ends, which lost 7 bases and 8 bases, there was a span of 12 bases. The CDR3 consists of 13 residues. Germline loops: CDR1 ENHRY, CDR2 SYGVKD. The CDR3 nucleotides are TGTGCCATCACGGGGACTAAGGATTCACCCCTCCACTTT. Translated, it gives CAITGTKDSPLHF.

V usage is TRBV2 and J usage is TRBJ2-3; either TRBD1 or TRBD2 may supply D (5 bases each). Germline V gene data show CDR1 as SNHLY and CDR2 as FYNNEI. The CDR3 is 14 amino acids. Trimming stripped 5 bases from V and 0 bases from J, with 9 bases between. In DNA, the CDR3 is TGTGCCAGCAGTTCGGGACGGAGCACAGATACGCAGTATTTT. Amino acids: CASSSGRSTDTQYF. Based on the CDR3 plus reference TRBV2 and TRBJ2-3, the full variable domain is EPEVTQTPSHQVTQMGQEVILRCVPISNHLYFYWYRQILGQKVEFLVSFYNNEISEKSEIFDDQFSVERPDGSNFTLKIRSTKLEDSAMYFCASSSGRSTDTQYFGPGTRLTVL.

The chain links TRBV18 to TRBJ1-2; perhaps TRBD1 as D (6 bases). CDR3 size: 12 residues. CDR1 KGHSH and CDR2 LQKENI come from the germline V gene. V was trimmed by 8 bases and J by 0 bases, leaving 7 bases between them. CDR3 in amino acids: CASGQSNYGYTF. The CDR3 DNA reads TGTGCCAGCGGACAGTCTAACTATGGCTACACCTTC.

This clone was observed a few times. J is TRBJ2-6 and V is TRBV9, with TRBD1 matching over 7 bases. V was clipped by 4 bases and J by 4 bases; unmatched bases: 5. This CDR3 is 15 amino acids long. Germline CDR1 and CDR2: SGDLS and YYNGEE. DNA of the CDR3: TGTGCCAGCAGCCCCACAGGGGCCGGGGCCAACGTCCTGACTTTC. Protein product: CASSPTGAGANVLTF.

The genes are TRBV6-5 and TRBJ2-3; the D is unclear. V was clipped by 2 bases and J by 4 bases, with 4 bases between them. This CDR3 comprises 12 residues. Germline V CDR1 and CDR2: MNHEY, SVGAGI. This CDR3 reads CASSYVADTQYF. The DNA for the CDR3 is TGTGCCAGCAGTTACGTAGCAGATACGCAGTATTTT.

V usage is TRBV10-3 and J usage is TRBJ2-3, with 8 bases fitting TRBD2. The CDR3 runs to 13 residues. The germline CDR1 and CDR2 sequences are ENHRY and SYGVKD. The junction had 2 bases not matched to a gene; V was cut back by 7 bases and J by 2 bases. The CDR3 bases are TGTGCCATCACCGGGGGGGTCACAGATACGCAGTATTTT. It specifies CAITGGVTDTQYF.

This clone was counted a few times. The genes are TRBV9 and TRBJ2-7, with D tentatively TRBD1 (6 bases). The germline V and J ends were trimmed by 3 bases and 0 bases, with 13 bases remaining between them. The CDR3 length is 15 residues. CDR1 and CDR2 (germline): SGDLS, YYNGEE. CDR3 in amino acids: CASSAQGSTSYEQYF. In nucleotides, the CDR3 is TGTGCCAGCAGCGCACAGGGATCTACCTCCTACGAGCAGTACTTC.

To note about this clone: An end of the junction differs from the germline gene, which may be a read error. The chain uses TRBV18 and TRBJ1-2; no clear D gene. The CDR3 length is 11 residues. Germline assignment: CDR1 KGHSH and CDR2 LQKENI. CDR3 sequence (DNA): TGTGCCAGCTCACCGACGGGGTCTTTTTCCTTC. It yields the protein CASSPTGSFSF.

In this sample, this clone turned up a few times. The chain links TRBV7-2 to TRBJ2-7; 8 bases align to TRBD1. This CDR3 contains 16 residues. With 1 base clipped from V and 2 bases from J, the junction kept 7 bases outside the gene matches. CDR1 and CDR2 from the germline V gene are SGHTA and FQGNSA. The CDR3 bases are TGTGCCAGCAGCTTAGGGACAGGGAGCCCACCCTACGAGCAGTACTTC. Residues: CASSLGTGSPPYEQYF.

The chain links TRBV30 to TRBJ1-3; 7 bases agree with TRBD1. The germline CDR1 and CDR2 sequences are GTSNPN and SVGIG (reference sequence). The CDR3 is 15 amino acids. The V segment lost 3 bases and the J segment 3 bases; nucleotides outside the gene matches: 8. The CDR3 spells CAWSQGGQRGNTIYF. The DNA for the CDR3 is TGTGCCTGGAGCCAAGGGGGACAGCGTGGAAACACCATATATTTT. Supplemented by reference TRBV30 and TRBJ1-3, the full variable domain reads SQTIHQWPATLVQPVGSPLSLECTVEGTSNPNLYWYRQAAGRGLQLLFYSVGIGQISSEVPQNLSASRPQDRQFILSSKKLLLSDSGFYLCAWSQGGQRGNTIYFGEGSWLTVV.

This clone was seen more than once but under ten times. CDR3 bases: TGTGCCTGGAGTGTCTTGGGGGGCTATGGCTACACCTTC. It is translated as CAWSVLGGYGYTF. This chain joins TRBV30 and TRBJ1-2; TRBD1 is a possible D gene (5 bases). This CDR3 has 13 amino acids. With 0 bases removed from V and 4 bases from J, the gap between germline ends came to 9 bases. In germline, CDR1 is GTSNPN, CDR2 SVGIG (reference sequence).

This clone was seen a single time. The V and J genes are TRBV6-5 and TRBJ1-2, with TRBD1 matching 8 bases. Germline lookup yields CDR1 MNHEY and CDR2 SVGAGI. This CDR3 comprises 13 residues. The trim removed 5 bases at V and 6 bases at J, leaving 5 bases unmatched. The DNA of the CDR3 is TGTGCCAGCAGTAGGACAGGGTATAATGGCTACACCTTC. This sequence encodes CASSRTGYNGYTF.

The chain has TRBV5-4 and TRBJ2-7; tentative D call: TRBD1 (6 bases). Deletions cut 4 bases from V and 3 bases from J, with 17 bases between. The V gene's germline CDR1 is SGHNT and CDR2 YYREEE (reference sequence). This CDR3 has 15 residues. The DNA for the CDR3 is TGTGCCAGCAGCCCAGCCGGGACATTGATCTACGAGCAGTACTTC. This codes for CASSPAGTLIYEQYF. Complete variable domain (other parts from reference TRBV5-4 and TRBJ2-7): ETGVTQSPTHLIKTRGQQVTLRCSSQSGHNTVSWYQQALGQGPQFIFQYYREEENGRGNFPPRFSGLQFPNYSSELNVNALELDDSALYLCASSPAGTLIYEQYFGPGTRLTVT.

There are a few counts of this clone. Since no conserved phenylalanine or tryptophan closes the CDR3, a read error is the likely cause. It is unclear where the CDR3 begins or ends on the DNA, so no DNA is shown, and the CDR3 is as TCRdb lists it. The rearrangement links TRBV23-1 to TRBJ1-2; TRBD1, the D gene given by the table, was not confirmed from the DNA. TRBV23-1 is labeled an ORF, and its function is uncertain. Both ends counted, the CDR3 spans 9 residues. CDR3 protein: CASPGPGTG.

The CDR3 is CSALGGETQYF. CDR3 nucleotide sequence: TGCAGCGCCCTTGGGGGAGAGACCCAGTACTTC. This chain uses TRBV29-1 with TRBJ2-5, with D perhaps given as TRBD1 or TRBD2 (5 bases each). Germline V lookup: CDR1 SQVTM, CDR2 ANQGSEA. CDR3 length: 11 amino acids. V lost 7 bases and J 4 bases, leaving 10 bases between the germline ends.

The CDR3 DNA reads TGTGCCAGCAGCCAAGATCACGGCAGGCCTGGGGCTTTCTTT. Amino acids: CASSQDHGRPGAFF. This rearrangement joins TRBV4-2 to TRBJ1-1; no clear D. The CDR3 covers 14 residues. V was shortened by 0 bases and J by 11 bases, with 16 bases between the two germline ends. The germline gives CDR1 LGHNA, CDR2 YNFKEQ.

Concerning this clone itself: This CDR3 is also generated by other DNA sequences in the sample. CDR3 DNA: TGTGCCACCAGCAGAGATCGGGCGGAGGAGACCCAGTACTTC. Protein sequence: CATSRDRAEETQYF. The rearrangement joins TRBV15 to TRBJ2-5; no definite D call. V lost 0 bases, J lost 5 bases, and 10 bases lay in between. CDR1 is LNHNV, CDR2 YYDKDF, per germline (reference sequence). The CDR3 has 14 amino acids.

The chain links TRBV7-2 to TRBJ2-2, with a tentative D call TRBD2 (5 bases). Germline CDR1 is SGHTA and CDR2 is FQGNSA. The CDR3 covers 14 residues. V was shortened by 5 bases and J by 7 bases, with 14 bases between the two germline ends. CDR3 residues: CASSPTSMVGELFF. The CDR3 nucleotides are TGTGCCAGCAGCCCCACTAGTATGGTCGGGGAGCTGTTTTTT.

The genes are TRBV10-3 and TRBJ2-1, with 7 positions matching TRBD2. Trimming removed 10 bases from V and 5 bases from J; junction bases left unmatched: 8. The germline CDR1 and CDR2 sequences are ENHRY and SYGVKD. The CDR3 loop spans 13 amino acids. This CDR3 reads CATGTNEDNEQFF. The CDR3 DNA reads TGTGCCACCGGGACTAACGAGGACAATGAGCAGTTCTTC.

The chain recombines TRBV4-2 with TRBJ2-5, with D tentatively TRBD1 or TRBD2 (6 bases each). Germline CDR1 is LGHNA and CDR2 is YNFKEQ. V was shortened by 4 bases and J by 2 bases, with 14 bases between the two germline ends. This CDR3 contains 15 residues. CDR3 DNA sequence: TGTGCCAGCAGCCTCGGAGGGGGTGAGCAAGAGACCCAGTACTTC. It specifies CASSLGGGEQETQYF.

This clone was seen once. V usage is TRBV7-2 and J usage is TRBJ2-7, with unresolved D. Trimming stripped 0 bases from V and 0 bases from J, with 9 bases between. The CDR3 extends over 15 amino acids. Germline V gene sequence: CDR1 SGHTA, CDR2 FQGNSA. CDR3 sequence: CASSLATTSSYEQYF. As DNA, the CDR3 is TGTGCCAGCAGCTTAGCTACCACCAGCTCCTACGAGCAGTACTTC.

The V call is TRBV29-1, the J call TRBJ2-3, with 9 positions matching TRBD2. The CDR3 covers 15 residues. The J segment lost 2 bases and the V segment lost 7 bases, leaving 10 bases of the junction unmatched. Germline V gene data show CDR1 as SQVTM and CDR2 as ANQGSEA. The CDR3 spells CSASVAGEHTDTQYF. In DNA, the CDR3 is TGCAGCGCCTCTGTAGCGGGGGAGCACACAGATACGCAGTATTTT.

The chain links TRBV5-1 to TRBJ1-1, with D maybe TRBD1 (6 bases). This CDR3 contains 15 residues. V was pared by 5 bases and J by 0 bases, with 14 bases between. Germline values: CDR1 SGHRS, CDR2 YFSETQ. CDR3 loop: CASSSLGGMNTEAFF. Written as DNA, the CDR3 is TGCGCCAGCAGTTCCCTGGGGGGCATGAACACTGAAGCTTTCTTT.

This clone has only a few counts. CDR3: CASSQEGQGNFYEQYF. The CDR3 DNA reads as TGTGCCAGCAGCCAAGAAGGTCAGGGGAACTTCTACGAGCAGTACTTC. V usage is TRBV4-2 and J usage is TRBJ2-7; the D gene is possibly TRBD1 (6 bases). This CDR3 spans 16 amino acids. The ends were cut back, 0 bases at V and 3 bases at J, with 15 bases in the middle. Germline V gene data show CDR1 as LGHNA and CDR2 as YNFKEQ.